The 19 T cell receptor beta chains below all came from one sample that was sequenced in a study of regulatory T cells in long-lasting Graves disease. Building the TCR beta libraries relied on iRepertoire HTBI primers, and CDR3 regions underwent Arm-PCR. TCRdb processed the multiplex PCR reads anew with MiXCR; each CDR3 protein has one entry. The sample records about 660,000 distinct CDR3 sequences, approximately 29% being singletons. Indicated time point: persistent/refractory GD, antithyroid drugs over 5 years with positive TRAb. Extracted RNA from PBMCs served as the source of the TCR library. The specimen was peripheral blood mononuclear cells (PBMCs), collected when the disease was refractory, from a patient treated with antithyroid drugs. The receptor source for this set is a female donor with Graves disease.

This rearrangement joins TRBV6-2 or TRBV6-3 to TRBJ1-2; TRBD1 might be the D (6 bases). The CDR3 contains 14 residues. The germline V and J ends were trimmed by 0 bases and 4 bases, with 9 bases remaining between them. Per germline, CDR1 MNHEY and CDR2 SVGEGT. CDR3 DNA: TGTGCCAGCAGTTACTCCGAGGACAGCTATGGCTACACCTTC. Its translation is CASSYSEDSYGYTF.

The table lists this clonotype with a few counts. The CDR3 here is CASSQSVSVRGEQYF. CDR3 DNA sequence: TGTGCCAGCAGCCAGTCCGTGAGCGTTCGGGGGGAGCAGTACTTC. J is TRBJ2-7 and V is TRBV3-1, with D possibly matching TRBD2 (6 bases). Per germline, CDR1 LGHDT and CDR2 YNNKEL (reference sequence). The length of the CDR3 is 15 residues. Trimming stripped 3 bases from V and 7 bases from J, with 19 bases between.

This clonotype was counted many times. CDR3 sequence (DNA): TGCAGTGCTAGTCTCCGCGGACGGTCCACTGAAGCTTTCTTT. Its protein product is CSASLRGRSTEAFF. V usage is TRBV20-1 and J usage is TRBJ1-1; D is ambiguous. This CDR3 comprises 14 residues. Trimming stripped 3 bases from V and 4 bases from J, with 15 bases between. CDR1 is DFQATT and CDR2 is SNEGSKA in the germline V gene (reference sequence).

This clonotype was observed a few times. This chain joins TRBV25-1 and TRBJ2-5; 9 nucleotides line up with TRBD2. The germline CDR1 and CDR2 sequences are MGHDK and SYGVNS. The CDR3 is 16 residues long. V was pared by 5 bases and J by 2 bases, with 9 bases of the junction left unmatched. DNA for the CDR3: TGTGCCAGCAGTCCGCTGAGCGGGAGGCTACAAGAGACCCAGTACTTC. Its translation: CASSPLSGRLQETQYF.

This clonotype was observed a handful of times. The CDR3 bases are TGTGCCACCACTCCGGGACAGGGGAGCAATCAGCCCCAGCATTTT. This encodes CATTPGQGSNQPQHF. The chain uses TRBV6-1 and TRBJ1-5; 10 bases map to TRBD1. Germline CDR1 reads MNHNS; CDR2 reads SASEGT. V shed 10 bases and J 1 base; nucleotides not matched to a gene: 7. The CDR3 is 15 residues long.

V and J are TRBV29-1 and TRBJ1-3; a weak D match, TRBD1 (6 bases). Trimming cost V 4 bases and J 0 bases, with 16 bases left between them. The CDR3 covers 16 residues. Germline V gene data show CDR1 as SQVTM and CDR2 as ANQGSEA. This CDR3 reads CSVGEGGLSSGNTIYF. The DNA of the CDR3 is TGCAGCGTTGGGGAAGGGGGGCTATCCTCTGGAAACACCATATATTTT.

V gene TRBV19 combines with J gene TRBJ1-1, with 7 bases fitting TRBD1. V lost 5 bases and J lost 5; bases outside the gene matches: 8. The CDR3 spans 14 residues. Per germline, CDR1 LNHDA and CDR2 SQIVND (reference sequence). In nucleotides, the CDR3 is TGTGCCAGTAGTGTCGACAGGGTCGGGACTGAAGCTTTCTTT. This gives the protein CASSVDRVGTEAFF.

The chain is built from TRBV3-1 and TRBJ2-5; D is unresolved. V lost 0 bases, J lost 5 bases, and 13 bases lay in between. The CDR3 totals 15 residues. Germline CDR1 and CDR2: LGHDT and YNNKEL (reference sequence). CDR3 DNA sequence: TGTGCCAGCAGCCAAGATGGGCAAGTTGGCGAGACCCAGTACTTC. Translated: CASSQDGQVGETQYF.

This clonotype occurred many times. The V gene is TRBV28, the J gene TRBJ1-2; D is perhaps TRBD1 (6 bases). This CDR3 spans 10 amino acids. Germline V gives CDR1 MDHEN, CDR2 SYDVKM. V was clipped by 5 bases and J by 13 bases, with 11 bases between them. CDR3 bases: TGTGCCAGCAGTCACAGGGACTTCACCTTC. It yields the protein CASSHRDFTF.

This clonotype occurred many times. The chain couples TRBV6-9 to TRBJ1-1; D is uncertain. Germline-derived CDR1 and CDR2 are MNHGY and SVAAGI. This CDR3 has 15 residues. Trimming took 3 bases from V and 1 from J, leaving 12 bases between them. This CDR3 reads CASSYSWDTNTEAFF. In DNA, the CDR3 is TGTGCCAGCAGTTACTCTTGGGATACGAACACTGAAGCTTTCTTT.

This clonotype was seen only a few times. This sequence joins TRBV20-1 and TRBJ2-5, with D maybe TRBD1 (6 bases). CDR1 is DFQATT, CDR2 SNEGSKA, per germline (reference sequence). The V end lost 0 bases, the J end lost 4 bases, and 18 bases lay between the germline ends. CDR3 length: 16 residues. The CDR3 spells CSARDPLTGPSETQYF. The CDR3 nucleotides are TGCAGTGCTAGAGATCCCCTGACAGGTCCTTCAGAGACCCAGTACTTC.

This clonotype was seen a few times. Mismatch with germline at one junction end may stem from a read error. The V gene is TRBV29-1, the J gene TRBJ1-3, with unresolved D. This CDR3 spans 13 amino acids. The germline gives CDR1 SQVTM, CDR2 ANQGSEA. For the CDR3, the DNA is TGCGGCGTCACTGTGAGCTCTGGAAACACCATATATTTT. Translation: CGVTVSSGNTIYF.

This chain connects TRBV12-3 or TRBV12-4 to TRBJ2-7; 7 positions agree with TRBD2. The trim removed 6 bases at V and 6 bases at J, leaving 8 bases unmatched. CDR3 length: 13 residues. Written as DNA, the CDR3 is TGTGCCAGCAGGGCGGGAGTCCCTCCCGAGCAGTACTTC. It specifies CASRAGVPPEQYF.

The V call is TRBV28, the J call TRBJ1-2; D ambiguous. The germline CDR1 and CDR2 sequences are MDHEN and SYDVKM. The CDR3 is made up of 11 amino acids. V lost 7 bases to trimming and J lost 4 bases, with 7 bases between them. The CDR3 DNA is TGTGCCAGCACAGACGCCTATGGCTACACCTTC. Its translation is CASTDAYGYTF.

This clonotype was observed a handful of times. J is TRBJ2-7 and V is TRBV7-9; 11 bases are shared with TRBD2. The germline CDR1 and CDR2 sequences are SEHNR and FQNEAQ (reference sequence). This CDR3 contains 14 residues. V lost 5 bases, J lost 5 bases, and 5 bases stayed unmatched. CDR3 loop: CASSGGTSGDEQYF. The CDR3 DNA reads TGTGCCAGCAGCGGAGGGACTAGCGGTGACGAGCAGTACTTC.

This clonotype was counted between two and nine times. This sequence joins TRBV6-1 and TRBJ2-7; either TRBD1 or TRBD2 may supply D (6 bases each). Germline values: CDR1 MNHNS, CDR2 SASEGT. The CDR3 runs to 13 residues. Trimming removed 6 bases at V and 5 bases at J, with 14 bases between. The DNA for the CDR3 is TGTGCCAGCAGGAGAGGGGGGCCACACGAGCAGTACTTC. Encoded protein: CASRRGGPHEQYF.

The V gene is TRBV27, the J gene TRBJ2-5; D is unresolved. Germline V gene lookup returns CDR1 MNHEY and CDR2 SMNVEV (reference sequence). V dropped 2 bases and J dropped 0 bases, with 13 bases sitting between them. This CDR3 is built from 16 residues. CDR3 in amino acids: CASSLTAGAYQETQYF. The CDR3 DNA reads TGTGCCAGCAGTTTAACGGCAGGTGCCTACCAAGAGACCCAGTACTTC.

The rearrangement uses TRBV6-5 and TRBJ1-5; D remains ambiguous. Germline CDR1 is MNHEY and CDR2 is SVGAGI. The CDR3 has 13 residues. V was pared by 4 bases and J by 4 bases, with 8 bases between. The CDR3 sequence: CASSSLQNQPQHF. In DNA form, the CDR3 reads TGTGCCAGCAGTTCCCTACAGAATCAGCCCCAGCATTTT.

This clonotype was counted a few times. The V gene is TRBV6-1, the J gene TRBJ2-7, with D possibly being TRBD2 (7 bases). Germline V CDR1 and CDR2: MNHNS, SASEGT. V lost 6 bases, J lost 3 bases, and 18 bases lay in between. The CDR3 has 15 amino acids. In DNA, the CDR3 is TGTGCCAGCAGATGGGGGGGGGCCCCGAGCTACGAGCAGTACTTC. Translating it yields CASRWGGAPSYEQYF.